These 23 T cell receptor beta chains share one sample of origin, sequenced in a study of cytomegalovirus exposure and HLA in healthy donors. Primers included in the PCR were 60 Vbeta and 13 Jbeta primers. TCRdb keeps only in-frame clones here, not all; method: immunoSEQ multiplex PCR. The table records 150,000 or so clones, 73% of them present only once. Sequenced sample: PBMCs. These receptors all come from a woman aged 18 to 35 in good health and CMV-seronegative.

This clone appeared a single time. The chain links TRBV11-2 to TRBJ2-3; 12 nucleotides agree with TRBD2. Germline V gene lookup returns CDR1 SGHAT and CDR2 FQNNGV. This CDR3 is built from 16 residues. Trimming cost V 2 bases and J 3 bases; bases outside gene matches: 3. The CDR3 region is CASSLRLAGATDTQYF. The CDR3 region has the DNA TGTGCCAGCAGCTTAAGACTAGCGGGAGCTACAGATACGCAGTATTTT.

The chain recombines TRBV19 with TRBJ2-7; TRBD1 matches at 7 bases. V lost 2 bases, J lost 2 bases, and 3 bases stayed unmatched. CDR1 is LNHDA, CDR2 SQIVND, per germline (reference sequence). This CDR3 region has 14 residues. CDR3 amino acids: CASSIRDRAYEQYF. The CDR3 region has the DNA TGTGCCAGTAGTATAAGGGACAGAGCCTACGAGCAGTACTTC.

CDR3 loop: CASSLEAQDTIYF. In nucleotides, the CDR3 is TGTGCCAGCAGCCTGGAGGCTCAAGACACCATATATTTT. The chain joins TRBV2 to TRBJ1-3; no firm D call. This CDR3 spans 13 amino acids. V gave up 6 bases and J gave up 8 bases, with 14 bases separating them. Germline CDR1 reads SNHLY; CDR2 reads FYNNEI.

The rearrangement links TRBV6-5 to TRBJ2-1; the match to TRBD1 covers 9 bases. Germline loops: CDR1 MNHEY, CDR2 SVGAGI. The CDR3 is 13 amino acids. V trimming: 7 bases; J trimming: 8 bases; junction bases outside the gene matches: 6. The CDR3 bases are TGTGCCAGCACCATGGACAGGGGCTATGAGCAGTTCTTC. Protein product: CASTMDRGYEQFF.

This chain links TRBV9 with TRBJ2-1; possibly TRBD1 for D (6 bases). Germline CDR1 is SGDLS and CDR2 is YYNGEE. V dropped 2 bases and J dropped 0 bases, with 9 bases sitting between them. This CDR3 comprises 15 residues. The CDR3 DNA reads TGTGCCAGCAGCGTTAGGGGGATCTCCTACAATGAGCAGTTCTTC. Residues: CASSVRGISYNEQFF.

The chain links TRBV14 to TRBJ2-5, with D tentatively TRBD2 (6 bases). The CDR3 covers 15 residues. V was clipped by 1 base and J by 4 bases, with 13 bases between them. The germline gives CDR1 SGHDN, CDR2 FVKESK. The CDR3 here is CASSQVGGLGETQYF. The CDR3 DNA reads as TGTGCCAGCAGCCAAGTGGGGGGATTGGGAGAGACCCAGTACTTC.

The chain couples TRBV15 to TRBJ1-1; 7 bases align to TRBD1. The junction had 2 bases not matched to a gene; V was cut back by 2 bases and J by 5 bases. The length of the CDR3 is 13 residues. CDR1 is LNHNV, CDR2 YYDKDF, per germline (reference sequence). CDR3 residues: CATSRQGGTEAFF. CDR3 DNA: TGTGCCACCAGCAGACAGGGGGGTACTGAAGCTTTCTTT.

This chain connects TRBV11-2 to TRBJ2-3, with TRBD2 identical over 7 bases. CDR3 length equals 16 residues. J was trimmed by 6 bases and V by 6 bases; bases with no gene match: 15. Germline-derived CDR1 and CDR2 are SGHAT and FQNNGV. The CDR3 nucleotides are TGTGCCAGCAGAGACGGGCGCGGGAGAGGGAGCGATACGCAGTATTTT. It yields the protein CASRDGRGRGSDTQYF.

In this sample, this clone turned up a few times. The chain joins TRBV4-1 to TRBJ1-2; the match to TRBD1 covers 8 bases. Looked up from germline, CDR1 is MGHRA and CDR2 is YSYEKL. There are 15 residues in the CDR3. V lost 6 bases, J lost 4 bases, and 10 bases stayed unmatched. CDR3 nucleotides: TGCGCCAGCAGACAGACAGGGGCTGGCCTCTATGGCTACACCTTC. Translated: CASRQTGAGLYGYTF.

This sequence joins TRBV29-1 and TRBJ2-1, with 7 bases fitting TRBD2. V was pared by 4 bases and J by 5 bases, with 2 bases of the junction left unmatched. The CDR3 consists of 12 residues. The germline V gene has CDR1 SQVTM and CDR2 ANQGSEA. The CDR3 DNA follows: TGCAGCGTTGCCCTAGCGGACAATGAGCAGTTCTTC. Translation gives CSVALADNEQFF.

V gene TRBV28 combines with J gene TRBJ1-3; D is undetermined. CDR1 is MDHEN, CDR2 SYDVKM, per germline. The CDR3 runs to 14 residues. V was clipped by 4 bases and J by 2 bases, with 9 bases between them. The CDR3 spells CASSSGEAGNTIYF. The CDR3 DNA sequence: TGTGCCAGCAGTTCCGGGGAGGCTGGAAACACCATATATTTT. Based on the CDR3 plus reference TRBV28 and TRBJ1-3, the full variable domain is DVKVTQSSRYLVKRTGEKVFLECVQDMDHENMFWYRQDPGLGLRLIYFSYDVKMKEKGDIPEGYSVSREKKERFSLILESASTNQTSMYLCASSSGEAGNTIYFGEGSWLTVV.

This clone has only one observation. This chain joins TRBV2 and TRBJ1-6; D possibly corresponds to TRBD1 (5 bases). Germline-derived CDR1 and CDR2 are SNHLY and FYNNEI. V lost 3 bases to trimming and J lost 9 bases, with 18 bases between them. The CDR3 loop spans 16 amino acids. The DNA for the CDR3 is TGTGCCAGCAGTGACAAGGGGCGGGGAGGAGGTTCACCCCTCCACTTT. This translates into CASSDKGRGGGSPLHF.

CDR3 amino acids: CASSPKSNKGTDTQYF. CDR3 nucleotides: TGTGCCAGCAGCCCTAAAAGTAATAAAGGCACAGATACGCAGTATTTT. The V call is TRBV7-9, the J call TRBJ2-3; no firm D call. The CDR3 has 16 residues. The V end lost 5 bases, the J end lost 1 base, and 16 bases lay between the germline ends. Germline V gene data show CDR1 as SEHNR and CDR2 as FQNEAQ (reference sequence).

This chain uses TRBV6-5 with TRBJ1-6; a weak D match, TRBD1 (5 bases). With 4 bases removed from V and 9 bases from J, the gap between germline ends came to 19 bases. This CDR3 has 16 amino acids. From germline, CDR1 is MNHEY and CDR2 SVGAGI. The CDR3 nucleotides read TGTGCCAGCAGTTTTTTGGGGGGGTCCGTAATTTCACCCCTCCACTTT. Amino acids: CASSFLGGSVISPLHF.

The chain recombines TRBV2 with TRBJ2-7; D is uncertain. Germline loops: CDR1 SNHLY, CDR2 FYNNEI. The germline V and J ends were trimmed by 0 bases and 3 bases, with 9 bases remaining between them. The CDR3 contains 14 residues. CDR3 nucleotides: TGTGCCAGCAGTGAAGCTAGTATTAGCTACGAGCAGTACTTC. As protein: CASSEASISYEQYF.

CDR3 sequence: CASSLTLPTGSGNTIYF. The DNA of the CDR3 is TGTGCCAGCAGCCTCACTCTCCCGACAGGCTCTGGAAACACCATATATTTT. J is TRBJ1-3 and V is TRBV7-7; D perhaps matches TRBD1 (6 bases). Germline assignment: CDR1 SSHAT and CDR2 FNYEAQ (reference sequence). V was shortened by 5 bases and J by 0 bases, with 17 bases between the two germline ends. This CDR3 region has 17 residues.

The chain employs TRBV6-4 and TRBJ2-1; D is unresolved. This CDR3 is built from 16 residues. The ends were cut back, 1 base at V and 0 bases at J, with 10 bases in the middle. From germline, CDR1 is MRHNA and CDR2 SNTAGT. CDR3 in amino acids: CASSDWAPSSYNEQFF. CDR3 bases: TGTGCCAGCAGTGACTGGGCACCAAGCTCCTACAATGAGCAGTTCTTC.

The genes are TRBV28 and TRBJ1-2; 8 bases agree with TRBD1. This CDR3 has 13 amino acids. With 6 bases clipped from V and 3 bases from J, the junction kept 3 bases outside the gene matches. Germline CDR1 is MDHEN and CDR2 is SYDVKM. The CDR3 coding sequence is TGTGCCAGCAGCGGACAGGGCCACTATGGCTACACCTTC. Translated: CASSGQGHYGYTF.

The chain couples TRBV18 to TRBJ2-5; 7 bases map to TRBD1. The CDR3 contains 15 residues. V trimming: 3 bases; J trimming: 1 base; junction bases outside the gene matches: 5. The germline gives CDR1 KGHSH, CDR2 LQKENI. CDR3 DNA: TGTGCCAGCTCACCGAGACAGGGCTCCCAAGAGACCCAGTACTTC. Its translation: CASSPRQGSQETQYF. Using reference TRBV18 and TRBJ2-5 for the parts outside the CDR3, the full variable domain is NAGVMQNPRHLVRRRGQEARLRCSPMKGHSHVYWYRQLPEEGLKFMVYLQKENIIDESGMPKERFSAEFPKEGPSILRIQQVVRGDSAAYFCASSPRQGSQETQYFGPGTRLLVL.

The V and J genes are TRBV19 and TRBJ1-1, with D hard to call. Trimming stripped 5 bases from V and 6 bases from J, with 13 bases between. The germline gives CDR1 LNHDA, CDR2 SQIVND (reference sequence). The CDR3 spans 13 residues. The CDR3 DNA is TGTGCCAGTAGTCCCCGCAAGCCCTCTGAAGCTTTCTTT. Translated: CASSPRKPSEAFF.

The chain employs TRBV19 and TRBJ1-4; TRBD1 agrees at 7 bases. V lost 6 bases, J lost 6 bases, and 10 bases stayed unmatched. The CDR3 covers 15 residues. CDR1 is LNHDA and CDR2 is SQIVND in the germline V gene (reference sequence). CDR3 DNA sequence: TGTGCCAGTAGCCCCAGAGGGGGCGCGGATGAAAAACTGTTTTTT. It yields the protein CASSPRGGADEKLFF.

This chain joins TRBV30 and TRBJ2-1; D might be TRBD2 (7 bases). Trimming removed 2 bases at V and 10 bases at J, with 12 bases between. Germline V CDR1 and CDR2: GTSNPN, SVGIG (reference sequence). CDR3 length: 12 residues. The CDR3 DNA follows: TGTGCCTGGAGTATTGGCGGGGGCGAGCAGTTCTTC. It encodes CAWSIGGGEQFF.

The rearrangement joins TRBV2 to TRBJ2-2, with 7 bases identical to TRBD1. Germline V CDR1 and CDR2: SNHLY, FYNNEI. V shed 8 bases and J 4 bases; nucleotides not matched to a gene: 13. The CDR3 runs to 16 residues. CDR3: CASSKSETGFTGELFF. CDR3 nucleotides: TGTGCCAGCTCTAAGTCCGAGACAGGGTTCACCGGGGAGCTGTTTTTT.